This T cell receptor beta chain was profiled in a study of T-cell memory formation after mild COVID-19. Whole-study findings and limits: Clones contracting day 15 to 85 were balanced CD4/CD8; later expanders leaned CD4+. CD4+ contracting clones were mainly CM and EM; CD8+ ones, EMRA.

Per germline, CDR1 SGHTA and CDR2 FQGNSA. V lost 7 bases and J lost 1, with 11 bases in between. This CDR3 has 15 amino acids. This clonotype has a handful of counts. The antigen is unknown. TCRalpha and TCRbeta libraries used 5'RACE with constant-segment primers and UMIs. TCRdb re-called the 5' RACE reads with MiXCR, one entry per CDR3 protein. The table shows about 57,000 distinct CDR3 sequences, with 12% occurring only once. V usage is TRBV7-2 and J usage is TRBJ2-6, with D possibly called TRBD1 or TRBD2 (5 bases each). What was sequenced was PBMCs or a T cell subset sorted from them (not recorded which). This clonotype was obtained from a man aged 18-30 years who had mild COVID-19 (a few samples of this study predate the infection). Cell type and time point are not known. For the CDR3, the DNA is TGTGCCAGCACCTATTGGGGGTCTGGGGCCAACGTCCTGACTTTC. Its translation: CASTYWGSGANVLTF. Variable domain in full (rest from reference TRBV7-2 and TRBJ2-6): GAGVSQSPSNKVTEKGKDVELRCDPISGHTALYWYRQSLGQGLEFLIYFQGNSAPDKSGLPSDRFSAERTGGSVSTLTIQRTQQEDSAVYLCASTYWGSGANVLTFGAGSRLTVL.